The 18 T cell receptor beta chains in this list originate from one sample, sequenced in a study of cytomegalovirus exposure and HLA in healthy donors. Amplification used 60 Vbeta primers and 13 Jbeta primers. Measured with immunoSEQ multiplex PCR; TCRdb has only the in-frame clones, and not every one. The data hold roughly 150,000 clones, with about 85% observed a single time. Sequenced: PBMCs. Source of these receptors: a woman between 18 and 29 years old in good health and CMV-seronegative.

The V call is TRBV6-5, the J call TRBJ1-5; the D is unclear. Germline V gene lookup returns CDR1 MNHEY and CDR2 SVGAGI. This CDR3 has 13 amino acids. V was pared by 5 bases and J by 0 bases, with 5 bases between. The CDR3 sequence: CASSVNSNQPQHF. CDR3 sequence (DNA): TGTGCCAGCAGTGTAAATAGCAATCAGCCCCAGCATTTT.

The chain carries TRBV11-2 and TRBJ2-1; 8 bases line up with TRBD2. The CDR3 length is 15 residues. Unmatched junction bases numbered 8, after V lost 3 bases and J lost 7 bases. Germline V gene sequence: CDR1 SGHAT, CDR2 FQNNGV. CDR3 in DNA: TGTGCCAGCAGCTTCGACGGGAGGGCCGTAAATGAGCAGTTCTTC. Encoded protein: CASSFDGRAVNEQFF.

Notes on this clone: One junction end does not reproduce the germline sequence, and a read error may be involved. CDR3 bases: TGTGCTAGCAGCTTGGGGAGGGGGGTTGCGGAGACCCAGTACTTC. Encoded protein: CASSLGRGVAETQYF. The V call is TRBV7-7, the J call TRBJ2-5; D perhaps matches TRBD2 (7 bases). CDR1 SSHAT and CDR2 FNYEAQ come from the germline V gene (reference sequence). There are 15 residues in the CDR3.

The chain employs TRBV6-4 and TRBJ2-3, with D perhaps TRBD1 (5 bases). CDR1 is MRHNA and CDR2 is SNTAGT in the germline V gene. The CDR3 length is 13 residues. The CDR3 loop is CVHIGQGTDTQYF. The CDR3 DNA reads as TGTGTTCACATTGGACAAGGGACAGATACGCAGTATTTT.

J is TRBJ2-7 and V is TRBV7-6, with D possibly TRBD1 on 6 matching bases. V shed 5 bases and J shed 9 bases, with 20 bases lying between them. The CDR3 loop spans 14 amino acids. Germline CDR1 reads SGHVS; CDR2 reads FNYEAQ. CDR3 sequence reads: CASSRRGPEVGQYF. The CDR3 bases are TGTGCCAGCAGCCGCAGGGGCCCGGAGGTCGGGCAGTACTTC.

V is TRBV6-1 and J is TRBJ1-4; maybe TRBD1 (5 bases). Trimming left V 2 bases short and J 15 bases short, with 19 bases between. Germline assignment: CDR1 MNHNS and CDR2 SASEGT. This CDR3 has 14 residues. The CDR3 here is CASSESGTAGEMFF. Written as DNA, the CDR3 is TGTGCCAGCAGTGAAAGCGGGACCGCTGGGGAGATGTTTTTT.

This chain uses TRBV2 with TRBJ2-2; D gene uncertain. V was trimmed by 10 bases and J by 2 bases, leaving 14 bases between them. This CDR3 region has 14 residues. Looked up from germline, CDR1 is SNHLY and CDR2 is FYNNEI. Here the CDR3 reads CATSVTRNTGELFF. The CDR3 region has the DNA TGTGCCACCTCGGTCACCCGAAACACCGGGGAGCTGTTTTTT.

This rearrangement joins TRBV14 to TRBJ1-4, with D possibly matching TRBD1 (6 bases). V lost 2 bases and J lost 10, with 14 bases in between. The CDR3 totals 14 residues. Germline V gives CDR1 SGHDN, CDR2 FVKESK. In nucleotides, the CDR3 is TGTGCCAGCAGCCAAAATCTAAGAGGGGGAAAACTGTTTTTT. Its translation: CASSQNLRGGKLFF. Together with reference TRBV14 and TRBJ1-4, the CDR3 gives the full variable domain: EAGVTQFPSHSVIEKGQTVTLRCDPISGHDNLYWYRRVMGKEIKFLLHFVKESKQDESGMPNNRFLAERTGGTYSTLKVQPAELEDSGVYFCASSQNLRGGKLFFGSGTQLSVL.

V gene TRBV15 combines with J gene TRBJ1-3; 9 positions agree with TRBD1. Losses at the gene ends were 5 bases for V and 7 bases for J; bases not matched to a gene: 9. The V gene's germline CDR1 is LNHNV and CDR2 YYDKDF (reference sequence). The length of the CDR3 is 15 residues. In nucleotides, the CDR3 is TGTGCCACCAGCGGCGAAACAGGGGGCTGGAACACCATATATTTT. It encodes CATSGETGGWNTIYF.

The genes are TRBV6-5 and TRBJ1-2; 7 bases align to TRBD1. Per germline, CDR1 MNHEY and CDR2 SVGAGI. The CDR3 contains 14 residues. V gave up 2 bases and J gave up 9 bases; unmatched junction bases: 9. CDR3 sequence: CASSYVADRSSYTF. CDR3 nucleotide sequence: TGTGCCAGCAGTTACGTGGCGGACAGGAGCAGCTACACCTTC.

This chain joins TRBV6-5 and TRBJ1-5; no reliable D call. Looked up from germline, CDR1 is MNHEY and CDR2 is SVGAGI. CDR3 size: 13 residues. Trimming stripped 0 bases from V and 5 bases from J, with 5 bases between. The CDR3, as DNA: TGTGCCAGCAGTTACTCGGAGTATCAGCCCCAGCATTTT. Its protein is CASSYSEYQPQHF.

V is TRBV27 and J is TRBJ2-1, with a weak D call TRBD2 (6 bases). The ends were cut back, 3 bases at V and 8 bases at J, with 14 bases in the middle. CDR1 and CDR2 from the germline V gene are MNHEY and SMNVEV (reference sequence). The CDR3 has 14 residues. DNA for the CDR3: TGTGCCAGCAGTTTTCGGAGGGGCGGCGATGAGCAGTTCTTC. Its translation is CASSFRRGGDEQFF.

The chain couples TRBV4-1 to TRBJ2-1; no definite D call. V lost 3 bases to trimming and J lost 10 bases, with 13 bases between them. Germline CDR1 MGHRA, CDR2 YSYEKL. The CDR3 loop spans 13 amino acids. Written as DNA, the CDR3 is TGCGCCAGCAGCCAGATAGGAACAGAGGAGCAGTTCTTC. It translates to CASSQIGTEEQFF.

This clone was seen just once. The chain links TRBV25-1 to TRBJ1-6; possibly TRBD1 for D (6 bases). The germline V gene encodes CDR1 MGHDK and CDR2 SYGVNS. V was trimmed by 6 bases and J by 8 bases, leaving 17 bases between them. The CDR3 sequence is 15 residues long. The CDR3 DNA is TGTGCCAGCAGCAACAGCCCCGCAGGGGATTCACCCCTCCACTTT. Its translation is CASSNSPAGDSPLHF.

V and J are TRBV27 and TRBJ1-1; 7 positions match TRBD1. This CDR3 comprises 14 residues. V gave up 6 bases and J gave up 1 base; unmatched junction bases: 5. The V gene's germline CDR1 is MNHEY and CDR2 SMNVEV (reference sequence). CDR3 amino acids: CASSHRGTNTEAFF. The CDR3 DNA is TGTGCCAGCAGCCACAGGGGTACGAACACTGAAGCTTTCTTT.

V and J are TRBV14 and TRBJ1-5; 7 bases are shared with TRBD1. The trim removed 3 bases at V and 2 bases at J, leaving 1 base unmatched. Per germline, CDR1 SGHDN and CDR2 FVKESK. This CDR3 comprises 14 residues. The CDR3 DNA reads as TGTGCCAGCAGCCAGACAGGGCGCAATCAGCCCCAGCATTTT. Protein sequence: CASSQTGRNQPQHF.

This chain joins TRBV30 and TRBJ1-5; D is unclear. Per the germline V gene, CDR1 is GTSNPN and CDR2 is SVGIG (reference sequence). CDR3 length equals 15 residues. Trimming removed 1 base at V and 2 bases at J, with 12 bases between. The CDR3 is CAWSGPLRGNQPQHF. The CDR3 region has the DNA TGTGCCTGGAGTGGCCCACTCCGGGGCAATCAGCCCCAGCATTTT.

The chain recombines TRBV5-6 with TRBJ1-2; D unclear. V lost 0 bases and J lost 5, with 17 bases in between. This CDR3 is built from 16 residues. From germline, CDR1 is SGHDT and CDR2 YYEEEE. The CDR3 sequence is CASSLGAVFRGYGYTF. As DNA, the CDR3 is TGTGCCAGCAGCTTGGGCGCAGTGTTCAGAGGGTATGGCTACACCTTC.